This T cell receptor beta chain was identified during a study of T-cell memory formation after mild COVID-19 (dated by TCRdb to the early 2020s). A note on the overall study: Most TCR sequence clusters were specific to one of the two donors. T-cell clones expanding and contracting after mild COVID-19 in a couple of donors were tracked by longitudinal TCRalpha and TCRbeta repertoire sequencing. The cohort was made up of two young adult volunteers, one female and one male, who were previously healthy.

Trimming takes 8 bases off V and 8 bases off J; junction bases not matched to a gene: 9. From the cysteine through the phenylalanine, the CDR3 covers 14 amino acids. Only the CDR3 region is kept as DNA, spanning 42 bases read in frame from base 1. Taken from the germline V gene, the CDR1 and CDR2 loops are KGHDR and SFDVKD. The run used an Illumina NovaSeq 6000. Using 5'RACE with constant-segment primers, TCRalpha and TCRbeta cDNA libraries were constructed, with sample barcodes and unique molecular identifiers added in the process. Trizol reagent was used to extract RNA from every sample. Library amplification was performed in two PCR steps, and a second sample barcode and Illumina TruSeq adapters were introduced in the second step. The libraries were sequenced on an Illumina NovaSeq using 2 x 150 bp paired-end reads. The authors' analysis ran thus. The reads were demultiplexed and collapsed into UMI-guided consensus sequences using migec v1.2.7. Using mixcr v2.1.11, UMI consensuses were aligned to TRA and TRB V and J templates and then assembled into clonotypes. A clonotype was counted as expanded or contracted only when both edgeR and NoisET called the clonotype significant, with the noise models trained on biological replicates. For edgeR calls, the thresholds were a false discovery rate-adjusted p below 0.01 and a log2 fold-change of 1. PCA with hierarchical clustering of max-normalized trajectories of the 1000 most abundant clonotypes was used as exploratory dynamics analysis. Each responding clone was given a CD4 or CD8 phenotype based on the CD4+ and CD8+ repertoires, which had been sequenced separately. The public reads were quality trimmed at Q25 with fastp and then assembled into clones with MiXCR by TCRdb, keeping productive beta chains. Identical CDR3 protein sequences are pooled into one entry, listed with their most common genes and DNA. These V and J calls derive from TCRdb rather than the authors' analysis. The table for this sample lists about 180,000 distinct CDR3 sequences; 16% of them were counted only once. About 2% of the sample belongs to the ten largest clones.

In the case of this clonotype: What antigen it recognizes has not been identified. No per-base quality is available; no much larger clone lies one base away.

Ficoll-Paque density gradient centrifugation was used to isolate PBMCs. The paper's findings and limits, for the study overall: Some responding clones were detected in pre-infection memory, suggesting pre-existing cross-reactive memory T cells joined the SARS-CoV-2 response. The study included only a couple of mild cases, and larger cohorts that include severe cases with pre-infection samples were judged to be necessary. From day 15 to 85, contracting clones showed balanced CD4/CD8 phenotypes, whereas a second wave of clones that expanded from day 15 to 37 leaned towards CD4+. SARS-CoV-2 specificity was not confirmed for the second-wave clones peaking on day 37. Contracting CD4+ clones were located mainly in the CM and EM memory subsets, whereas CD8+ clones were found to be enriched in EMRA.

Sequencing was carried out using PBMCs or a T cell subset sorted from them (not recorded which). The receptor's source is an adult woman who had mild COVID-19 (a few samples of this study predate the infection). The sample titles of this study are shuffled in the database, so cell type and time point are left out; the donor was told from shared clones. The receptor chain draws on TRBV24-1 and TRBJ2-2; TRBD2 matches 8 bases in the middle. For the CDR3, the sequence is CATKEVTSEGELFF. The DNA is TGTGCCACCAAGGAGGTGACTAGCGAAGGGGAGCTGTTTTTT.